Presented here are 2 T cell receptor beta chains from one specimen sequenced in a study of OX40 agonist ivuxolimab in advanced cancers. Clones were sequenced by immunoSEQ multiplex PCR, and TCRdb holds only the in-frame ones, with some missing. The data show more than 50,000 clones, with 84% seen just once and around 25% held by the top ten. Source: CD4+ or CD8+ T cells sorted from blood, taken in a trial of the OX40 agonist ivuxolimab. All receptors come from an adult with an advanced solid tumor such as melanoma, head and neck, liver or kidney cancer.

The chain has TRBV4-3 and TRBJ1-2; D may be TRBD1 (5 bases). Trimming stripped 0 bases from V and 4 bases from J, with 24 bases between. Looked up from germline, CDR1 is LGHNA and CDR2 is YSLEER. The CDR3 totals 19 residues. The CDR3 bases are TGCGCCAGCAGCCAAGATCCCCATGGGGCCGCTGTTTCCATCTATGGCTACACCTTC. Its translation is CASSQDPHGAAVSIYGYTF.

The rearrangement uses TRBV19 and TRBJ1-3; D possibly corresponds to TRBD1 (6 bases). Germline V CDR1 and CDR2: LNHDA, SQIVND (reference sequence). Trimming shortened V by 5 bases and J by 1 base, and 15 bases separated the two germline ends. CDR3 length: 16 amino acids. The CDR3 loop is CASSWERGSSGNTIYF. The CDR3 coding sequence is TGTGCCAGTAGTTGGGAGAGGGGGTCTTCTGGAAACACCATATATTTT.